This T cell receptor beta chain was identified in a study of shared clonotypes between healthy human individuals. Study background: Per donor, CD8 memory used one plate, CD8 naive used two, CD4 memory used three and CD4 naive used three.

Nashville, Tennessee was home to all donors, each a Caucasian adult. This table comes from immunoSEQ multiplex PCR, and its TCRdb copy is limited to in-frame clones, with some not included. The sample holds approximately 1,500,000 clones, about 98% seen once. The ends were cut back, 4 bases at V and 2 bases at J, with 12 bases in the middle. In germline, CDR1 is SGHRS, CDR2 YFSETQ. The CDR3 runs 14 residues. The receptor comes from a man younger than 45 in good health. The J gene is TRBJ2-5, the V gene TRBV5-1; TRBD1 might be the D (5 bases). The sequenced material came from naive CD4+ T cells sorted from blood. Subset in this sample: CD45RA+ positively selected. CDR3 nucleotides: TGCGCCAGCAGCCCACTGACAGCGCAAGAGACCCAGTACTTC. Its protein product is CASSPLTAQETQYF. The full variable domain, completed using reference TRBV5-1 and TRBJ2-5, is KAGVTQTPRYLIKTRGQQVTLSCSPISGHRSVSWYQQTPGQGLQFLFEYFSETQRNKGNFPGRFSGRQFSNSRSEMNVSTLELGDSALYLCASSPLTAQETQYFGPGTRLLVL.